The table lists the clone carrying this TCR beta chain with many counts. Its matching antigen is unknown. From germline, CDR1 is SGHTA and CDR2 FQGNSA. The junction had 11 bases not matched to a gene; V was cut back by 5 bases and J by 9 bases. The CDR3 is 15 amino acids. This sample stems from a study of T cell repertoires in cytomegalovirus infection. Study at large: An indication of both CMV infection and matching HLA type came from public TCR beta signatures.

Study findings and constraints: Dominant in the ex vivo response were TCR beta clonotypes restricted by HLA-C and specific for CMV. Based on cumulative public TCR beta family frequency, carriers of CMV plus the relevant HLA were identified.

TCRdb reprocessed the reads via MiXCR and lists one record per CDR3 protein. The data hold some 350,000 distinct CDR3 sequences, with less than 20% observed a single time. The specimen was PBMCs. The TCR comes from a human donor in good health (CMV status not recorded). Some clones in this sample may be carry-over from other donors' samples. V usage is TRBV7-2 and J usage is TRBJ2-7; 12 bases are a match to TRBD1. CDR3 residues: CASSLTGTGGLGQYF. Written as DNA, the CDR3 is TGTGCCAGCAGCCTAACTGGGACAGGGGGCCTGGGGCAGTACTTC. Drawing the rest from reference TRBV7-2 and TRBJ2-7, the complete variable domain is GAGVSQSPSNKVTEKGKDVELRCDPISGHTALYWYRQSLGQGLEFLIYFQGNSAPDKSGLPSDRFSAERTGGSVSTLTIQRTQQEDSAVYLCASSLTGTGGLGQYFGPGTRLTVT.